This T cell receptor beta chain was profiled in a study of cytomegalovirus exposure and HLA in healthy donors. The sample holds a few counts of this clone. The antigen is undetermined. The germline CDR1 and CDR2 sequences are SGHAT and FQNNGV. CDR3 length: 15 residues. With V trimmed by 5 bases and J by 1 base, 4 bases remained unmatched. 13 Jbeta primers and 60 Vbeta primers were used for the PCR. This table comes from immunoSEQ multiplex PCR, and its TCRdb copy is limited to in-frame clones, with some not included. Counted here are about 140,000 clones, approximately 72% occurring once; the ten biggest clones make up 6.5%. Study results and limitations: TCR beta chains numbering more than 150 were designated cytomegalovirus-associated. Beyond CMV serostatus, there was no information to go on about immune exposure.

The sequencing sample was made of PBMCs. V is TRBV11-2 and J is TRBJ2-5; TRBD2 agrees at 10 bases. The sequence was collected from a woman aged 60-70 years in good health and CMV-seronegative. CDR3 nucleotide sequence: TGTGCCAGCAGCGGTAGCGGGGGGTCCCAAGAGACCCAGTACTTC. Encoded protein: CASSGSGGSQETQYF. Full variable domain (missing parts from reference TRBV11-2 and TRBJ2-5): EAGVAQSPRYKIIEKRQSVAFWCNPISGHATLYWYQQILGQGPKLLIQFQNNGVVDDSQLPKDRFSAERLKGVDSTLKIQPAKLEDSAVYLCASSGSGGSQETQYFGPGTRLLVL.